This passage covers 8 T cell receptor beta chains from one sample sequenced in a study of CD8 T cells in ankylosing spondylitis. TCRdb passed the 5' RACE reads through MiXCR, listing each CDR3 protein once. The repertoire has some 150,000 distinct CDR3 sequences, more than 40% of them found once; the top ten carry 13% to 15%. The sequenced material came from synovial fluid, either unsorted or a sorted T cell fraction (not recorded which). The origin of the receptors is a male donor with ankylosing spondylitis.

This clonotype was picked up a small number of times. The CDR3 spells CASSLWDRGPYDGYEQYF. Here the CDR3 DNA reads TGCGCCAGCAGCTTGTGGGACAGGGGGCCTTATGATGGCTACGAGCAGTACTTC. The chain is built from TRBV5-1 and TRBJ2-7; 12 nucleotides match TRBD1. Germline-derived CDR1 and CDR2 are SGHRS and YFSETQ. CDR3 length: 18 residues. V gave up 1 base and J gave up 3 bases; unmatched junction bases: 11.

The CDR3 loop reads CASSHGLHYEQYF. In DNA, the CDR3 is TGTGCCAGCAGCCACGGACTTCACTACGAGCAGTACTTC. The rearrangement links TRBV11-3 to TRBJ2-7, with D maybe TRBD2 (5 bases). The CDR3 runs 13 residues. Between the trimmed V and J ends, which lost 5 bases and 3 bases, there was a span of 11 bases. Germline V CDR1 and CDR2: SGHNT, YENEEA.

The V gene is TRBV14, the J gene TRBJ1-1; D remains ambiguous. Trimming removed 10 bases from V and 11 bases from J, with 17 bases in between. The V gene's germline CDR1 is SGHDN and CDR2 FVKESK. CDR3 length equals 11 residues. CDR3 residues: CATSIGPLAFF. The CDR3 DNA follows: TGTGCCACCTCCATTGGTCCGCTGGCTTTCTTT.

V is TRBV13 and J is TRBJ1-2; D is perhaps TRBD1 (6 bases). This CDR3 region has 16 residues. CDR1 PRHDT and CDR2 FYEKMQ come from the germline V gene (reference sequence). V gave up 1 base and J gave up 3 bases, with 15 bases separating them. The CDR3 loop reads CASSLEETGTYYGYTF. CDR3 bases: TGTGCCAGCAGCTTAGAGGAGACAGGTACTTACTATGGCTACACCTTC.

This clonotype was seen a few times. The chain employs TRBV12-3 or TRBV12-4 and TRBJ2-3; 7 bases match TRBD2. The CDR3 runs to 15 residues. V dropped 7 bases and J dropped 2; count of bases not matched to a gene: 9. CDR3 nucleotides: TGTGCCAGCATTCCCCTGACTAGCTCCACAGATACGCAGTATTTT. This codes for CASIPLTSSTDTQYF.

The rearrangement links TRBV7-9 to TRBJ2-2; D is uncertain. This CDR3 has 15 amino acids. Germline-derived CDR1 and CDR2 are SEHNR and FQNEAQ (reference sequence). V was shortened by 2 bases and J by 2 bases, with 9 bases between the two germline ends. In nucleotides, the CDR3 is TGTGCCAGCAGCTTAATCGAGCGCAACACCGGGGAGCTGTTTTTT. It yields the protein CASSLIERNTGELFF.

Turning to this clonotype: Given a much more abundant clone one base away, this may be a read error. As DNA, the CDR3 is TGTGCCAGCAGTGACGAGGCTAGCGGGGGCTCCTACAATGAGCAGTTCTTC. This encodes CASSDEASGGSYNEQFF. V gene TRBV6-4 combines with J gene TRBJ2-1; 10 positions match TRBD2. V was clipped by 2 bases and J by 0 bases; unmatched bases: 4. The germline V gene has CDR1 MRHNA and CDR2 SNTAGT. The CDR3 loop spans 17 amino acids.

The gene calls are TRBV15 and TRBJ2-2; 8 positions match TRBD2. CDR1 and CDR2 (germline): LNHNV, YYDKDF (reference sequence). Trimming removed 11 bases from V and 6 bases from J; junction bases left unmatched: 11. The CDR3 has 14 residues. CDR3: CAAAGGDRPGELFF. CDR3 sequence (DNA): TGTGCCGCAGCCGGGGGGGATAGACCCGGGGAGCTGTTTTTT.